The clone carrying this T cell receptor beta chain has just a few counts. Its target is unknown. Investigators took 8.5 to 10 milliliters of peripheral blood from every donor. These data are taken from a study of blood T cells in healthy people across ages. Points from the study as a whole: Diversity of TCR beta per million T cells declined in a roughly linear way with age. The donors' CMV status was not determined, possibly confounding changes in expanded clonotypes. Higher diversity, along with more naive CD4+ cells, distinguished long-lived donors from aged donors.

Combining a sample-barcoded 5' primer with a J-beta primer mix, a second PCR ran for about 7 to 11 cycles. TCRdb re-called the 5' RACE reads through MiXCR, storing one row per CDR3 protein. This table has roughly 800,000 distinct CDR3 sequences, roughly 64% appearing once. The source of this sequence is a man under 40 in good health. Sequences were obtained from blood.

This CDR3 reads CASSGRDFRSSSYEQYF. In DNA, the CDR3 is TGTGCCAGCAGTGGCCGGGACTTCCGCTCGAGCTCCTACGAGCAGTACTTC. The rearrangement uses TRBV25-1 and TRBJ2-7, with a tentative D call TRBD2 (6 bases). The CDR3 consists of 17 residues. The V and J ends lost 4 bases and 0 bases respectively, with 19 bases between them. CDR1 and CDR2 from the germline V gene are MGHDK and SYGVNS.